This T cell receptor beta chain derives from a study of T cells in Graves' hyperthyroidism and ophthalmopathy. Germline V gene data show CDR1 as SGHRS and CDR2 as YFSETQ. The V and J ends lost 0 bases and 8 bases respectively, with 14 bases between them. CDR3 length: 14 residues. Notes on this clonotype: Its specificity is unknown.

The investigators amplified TCR beta CDR3 regions from RNA transcripts. A set of HTBI primers served as the primers for a first-round RT-PCR of the TCR CDR3. TCRdb reprocessed the multiplex PCR reads via MiXCR and lists one record per CDR3 protein. The sample includes 550,000 to 600,000 distinct CDR3 sequences, more than 45% of them seen just once. General study results and limits: A model of 13 V-J features distinguished ophthalmopathy from stable hyperthyroidism. Most thyroid clonotypes expanded above 0.001 appeared in blood too.

The clonotype was recovered from an adult woman with Graves' disease, either hyperthyroidism or ophthalmopathy (not recorded which). The sequencing input was peripheral blood or thyroid tissue (not recorded which). The chain links TRBV5-1 to TRBJ1-1; D gene unclear. Written as DNA, the CDR3 is TGCGCCAGCAGCTTGGTTCCAGATTCCTCCGAAGCTTTCTTT. Its translation is CASSLVPDSSEAFF.